This T cell receptor (beta chain) comes out of a study of T-cell memory formation after mild COVID-19. This clonotype was seen a few times. TCRdb used MiXCR to reprocess the 5' RACE reads, holding one entry per CDR3 protein. The table includes 350,000 to 500,000 distinct CDR3 sequences, about a sixth detected once. Input material: PBMCs or a T cell subset sorted from them (not recorded which). The clonotype was recovered from a man aged 18 to 30 who had mild COVID-19 (a few samples of this study predate the infection). Cell type and time point are not known.

CDR3 nucleotide sequence: TGTGCCGTAAACGGGTACACCGGGGAGCTGTTTTTT. It specifies CAVNGYTGELFF. The chain is built from TRBV28 and TRBJ2-2; D not certain. The V gene lost 11 bases and the J gene lost 3 bases, with 10 bases spanning the gap. The CDR3 is 12 residues long. The germline CDR1 and CDR2 sequences are MDHEN and SYDVKM.